A selection of T cell receptor beta chains follows, all from one sample in a study of cytomegalovirus exposure and HLA in healthy donors. Only in-frame clones appear in the TCRdb table, and some are missing; sequencing was by immunoSEQ multiplex PCR. The sample has 150,000 to 200,000 clones, 84% seen once. Sequenced: PBMCs. The receptors were sampled from a man aged 30 to 39 in good health and CMV-seropositive. CDR3s include the opening cysteine and the closing phenylalanine or tryptophan. Fields, in order: V gene, D gene, J gene, clone size, CDR3 DNA, CDR3 protein. A D gene is named only where the DNA matches it firmly. A clone size is listed for some rows: how often the clone was seen (once, few, many), or a class if it is expanded.

V: TRBV5-1; D: TRBD2; J: TRBJ2-5; size: -; DNA: TGCGCCAGCAGCCCCGCCGGGACTAGCGGGGGGGCCTCTGAGACCCAGTACTTC; CDR3: CASSPAGTSGGASETQYF
V: TRBV7-9; D: -; J: TRBJ1-2; size: -; DNA: TGTGCCAGCACTCCATTGACAGTGGCGGCGGGAGGCTACACCTTC; CDR3: CASTPLTVAAGGYTF
V: TRBV5-6; D: TRBD2; J: TRBJ2-1; size: once; DNA: TGTGCCAGCAGCCTGAGGCGGCTAGCGGGACACGGGGGTGAGCAGTTCTTC; CDR3: CASSLRRLAGHGGEQFF
V: TRBV5-5; D: -; J: TRBJ1-5; size: -; DNA: TGTGCCAGCAGCTTCAGTAGGGGGTATAGCAATCAGCCCCAGCATTTT; CDR3: CASSFSRGYSNQPQHF
V: TRBV30; D: -; J: TRBJ2-7; size: -; DNA: TGTGCCTGGAGTAGCGGGTATCCCTACGAGCAGTACTTC; CDR3: CAWSSGYPYEQYF
V: TRBV6-1; D: TRBD1; J: TRBJ1-2; size: -; DNA: TGTGCCAGCAGTGCAGGGGGCTATGGCTACACCTTC; CDR3: CASSAGGYGYTF
V: TRBV7-2; D: TRBD2; J: TRBJ2-3; size: -; DNA: TGTGCCAGCAGCCCCCCCGGGACTAGAATCTCGCAGTATTTT; CDR3: CASSPPGTRISQYF
V: TRBV7-2; D: TRBD2; J: TRBJ2-5; size: -; DNA: TGTGCCTCCCAAGCGGGGTTGGACCTAATAGAAATAGAGACCCAGTACTTC; CDR3: CASQAGLDLIEIETQYF
V: TRBV19; D: TRBD1; J: TRBJ1-1; size: once; DNA: TGTGCCAGTAGGTTCCAGGGGGCAGGCACTGAAGCTTTCTTT; CDR3: CASRFQGAGTEAFF
V: TRBV30; D: -; J: TRBJ2-3; size: -; DNA: TGTGCCTGGATAGGACAGCCCGGCGATACGCAGTATTTT; CDR3: CAWIGQPGDTQYF
V: TRBV6-5; D: -; J: TRBJ1-2; size: -; DNA: TGTGCCAGCAGTTACTCGGGGGCCAGGTTGCATGGCTACACCTTC; CDR3: CASSYSGARLHGYTF
V: TRBV28; D: -; J: TRBJ2-3; size: -; DNA: TGTGCCAGCAGTCCGAGCGGAGGCCGGGTAGATACGCAGTATTTT; CDR3: CASSPSGGRVDTQYF
V: TRBV25-1; D: -; J: TRBJ1-1; size: -; DNA: TGTGCCAGCAGTGCACAGGGTGTAAACACTGAAGCTTTCTTT; CDR3: CASSAQGVNTEAFF
V: TRBV6-5; D: -; J: TRBJ1-5; size: -; DNA: TGTGCCAGCAGTCTTGACCCGGGCGGGCAGCCCCAGCATTTT; CDR3: CASSLDPGGQPQHF
V: TRBV5-1; D: TRBD2; J: TRBJ2-7; size: -; DNA: TGCGCCAGCAGCTTGGTGGGACTAGCGGGAGGCTCCTACGAGCAGTACTTC; CDR3: CASSLVGLAGGSYEQYF
V: TRBV4-3; D: TRBD2; J: TRBJ2-1; size: -; DNA: TGCGCCAGCAGCCAAGATGCTCCTAGCGGCCCCTACAATGAGCAGTTCTTC; CDR3: CASSQDAPSGPYNEQFF
V: TRBV2; D: TRBD2; J: TRBJ2-3; size: -; DNA: TGTGCCAGCAGTGAAATTAGCGGGTCCACAGATACGCAGTATTTT; CDR3: CASSEISGSTDTQYF
V: TRBV29-1; D: TRBD1; J: TRBJ2-1; size: -; DNA: TGCAGCGTTGAAGGACAGGACAGGGTAGGGGATGAGCAGTTCTTC; CDR3: CSVEGQDRVGDEQFF
V: TRBV7-9; D: -; J: TRBJ2-7; size: -; DNA: TGTGCCAGCAGCTTTAGTGGGCGATCCTACGAGCAGTACTTC; CDR3: CASSFSGRSYEQYF
V: TRBV9; D: -; J: TRBJ1-4; size: -; DNA: TGTGCCAGCAGCGCCAGCGGGGAGCGGGAAAAACTGTTTTTT; CDR3: CASSASGEREKLFF
V: TRBV18; D: TRBD1; J: TRBJ2-2; size: -; DNA: TGTGCCAGCTCTTGGGACAGACTCACCGGGGAGCTGTTTTTT; CDR3: CASSWDRLTGELFF
V: TRBV4-2; D: TRBD2; J: TRBJ2-5; size: once; DNA: TGTGCCAGCAGCCAAGGAAGGCGGGAGGGTGGGGAGACCCAGTACTTC; CDR3: CASSQGRREGGETQYF
V: TRBV28; D: TRBD1; J: TRBJ2-4; size: once; DNA: TGTGCCAGCAGTTCCAGGACAGGGTATGCCAAAAACATTCAGTACTTC; CDR3: CASSSRTGYAKNIQYF
V: TRBV18; D: -; J: TRBJ2-2; size: -; DNA: TGTGCCAGCTCACCACGCTTTGAAGGACTCCTCAGGGGGGAGCTGTTTTTT; CDR3: CASSPRFEGLLRGELFF
V: TRBV13; D: TRBD1; J: TRBJ1-6; size: -; DNA: TGTGCCAGCAGGGGCAGGGGGTTCAGGAATTCACCCCTCCACTTT; CDR3: CASRGRGFRNSPLHF
V: TRBV7-2; D: TRBD1; J: TRBJ2-1; size: -; DNA: TGTGCCAGCAGCTTAGAAGGGACAGAGCTGGGGAATGAGCAGTTCTTC; CDR3: CASSLEGTELGNEQFF
V: TRBV11-2; D: TRBD1; J: TRBJ1-6; size: -; DNA: TGTGCCAGCAGCCAGACAGGGGATAATTCACCCCTCCACTTT; CDR3: CASSQTGDNSPLHF
V: TRBV10-1; D: TRBD1; J: TRBJ1-1; size: few; DNA: TGCGCCAGCAACAGGGGCATGAACACTGAAGCTTTCTTT; CDR3: CASNRGMNTEAFF
V: TRBV7-6; D: TRBD2; J: TRBJ2-7; size: -; DNA: TGTGCCAGCAGCTCGATCGAGTATGGGACTACCGGAGGAAAGTACTTC; CDR3: CASSSIEYGTTGGKYF
V: TRBV28; D: TRBD1; J: TRBJ2-1; size: many; DNA: TGTGCCAGCAGTCCGATGGGACAGCCCCTAGATGAGCAGTTCTTC; CDR3: CASSPMGQPLDEQFF
V: TRBV28; D: -; J: TRBJ2-3; size: -; DNA: TGTGCCAGCAGTTTCGGGGCAGATACGCAGTATTTT; CDR3: CASSFGADTQYF
V: TRBV28; D: -; J: TRBJ1-5; size: -; DNA: TGTGCCAGCAGTGACCGGGACACCAATCAGCCCCAGCATTTT; CDR3: CASSDRDTNQPQHF
V: TRBV5-1; D: TRBD2; J: TRBJ2-5; size: -; DNA: TGCGCCAGCAGCTTTGGGACTAGCGGGATATGGATGGAGACCCAGTACTTC; CDR3: CASSFGTSGIWMETQYF
V: TRBV5-1; D: TRBD1; J: TRBJ2-3; size: -; DNA: TGCGCCAGCAGCTTGTGGCCACAGGGGTCTAGCACAGATACGCAGTATTTT; CDR3: CASSLWPQGSSTDTQYF
V: TRBV19; D: TRBD1; J: TRBJ2-2; size: -; DNA: TGTGCCAGTAGTATAGAAGGTGGGACAGCGAACACCGGGGAGCTGTTTTTT; CDR3: CASSIEGGTANTGELFF
V: TRBV30; D: TRBD1; J: TRBJ2-7; size: -; DNA: TGTGCCTGGAGTGCCGGGACAGCCAAATACGAGCAGTACTTC; CDR3: CAWSAGTAKYEQYF
V: TRBV5-4; D: TRBD2; J: TRBJ2-1; size: -; DNA: TGTGCCAGCAGCTTCCGGGACTACTCCTACAATGAGCAGTTCTTC; CDR3: CASSFRDYSYNEQFF
V: TRBV6-5; D: TRBD1; J: TRBJ1-1; size: -; DNA: TGTGCCAGCAGCGACCCCACAGGGGCCGGCACTGAAGCTTTCTTT; CDR3: CASSDPTGAGTEAFF
V: TRBV5-1; D: -; J: TRBJ1-3; size: -; DNA: TGCGCCAGCAGCTTGCAGGGAGGGGGAAACACCATATATTTT; CDR3: CASSLQGGGNTIYF
V: TRBV18; D: TRBD1; J: TRBJ2-5; size: -; DNA: TGTGCCAGCTCTCCGGACAGGGGGGACGAGGAGACCCAGTACTTC; CDR3: CASSPDRGDEETQYF
V: TRBV4-2; D: TRBD2; J: TRBJ2-3; size: -; DNA: TGTGCCAGCAGCCAAGATTTGGCTAGCGGGAGTGTAGATACGCAGTATTTT; CDR3: CASSQDLASGSVDTQYF
V: TRBV2; D: TRBD1; J: TRBJ2-3; size: -; DNA: TGTGCCAGCAGTGACAGGACAGGCGGCACAGATACGCAGTATTTT; CDR3: CASSDRTGGTDTQYF
V: TRBV6-6; D: TRBD1; J: TRBJ2-1; size: -; DNA: TGTGCCAGCAGGATCAACCACAGGGGTGATGAGCAGTTCTTC; CDR3: CASRINHRGDEQFF
V: TRBV7-9; D: -; J: TRBJ1-1; size: -; DNA: TGTGCCAGCAGCCTACCGACAGGGAACACTGAAGCTTTCTTT; CDR3: CASSLPTGNTEAFF
V: TRBV6-5; D: TRBD1; J: TRBJ2-7; size: -; DNA: TGTGCCAGCAGTTATCCCGGACAGGGAACCTACGAGCAGTACTTC; CDR3: CASSYPGQGTYEQYF
V: TRBV11-2; D: TRBD2; J: TRBJ2-1; size: -; DNA: TGTGCCAGCACCCCTACTAGCGGAGCCTACAATGAGCAGTTCTTC; CDR3: CASTPTSGAYNEQFF
V: TRBV11-2; D: -; J: TRBJ2-7; size: -; DNA: TGTGCCAGCAGCTTAAGGGAGGCTGGGACAGTAGCTCTCTACGAGCAGTACTTC; CDR3: CASSLREAGTVALYEQYF
V: TRBV6-5; D: TRBD2; J: TRBJ2-1; size: -; DNA: TGTGCCAGCAGTTACGTGACTAGCGGATACAATGAGCAGTTCTTC; CDR3: CASSYVTSGYNEQFF
V: TRBV19; D: TRBD2; J: TRBJ2-7; size: -; DNA: TGTGCCAGTAGTATCCCGGGACTAGCTGACGAGCAGTACTTC; CDR3: CASSIPGLADEQYF
V: TRBV9; D: TRBD2; J: TRBJ2-1; size: -; DNA: TGTGCCAGCAGCGCGGGGACTAGCGGGAGTAATGAGCAGTTCTTC; CDR3: CASSAGTSGSNEQFF